The present TCR beta chain was sequenced within a study of T cell repertoires in cytomegalovirus infection (dated 2019 in TCRdb). Regarding the study in general: Donor HLA type was relevant to the analysis, as public TCR beta signatures indicated carriage of CMV infection together with the matching HLA type. Study-level results and caveats: Carriers of CMV infection plus the relevant HLA type were discriminated by the cumulative frequency of public TCR beta family members in the study cohort and in an independent 352-donor cohort. The ex vivo response was dominated by HLA-C-restricted CMV-specific TCR beta clonotypes, and the single most frequent clonotype in two of eight donors was supplied by these HLA-C-restricted clonotypes.

The CDR3 runs 15 amino acids, cysteine and phenylalanine included. Of all the DNA, just the CDR3 is kept, 45 bases in frame from base 1. The CDR1 and CDR2 encoded by the germline V gene (reference sequence) are LNHDA and SQIVND. The junction shows trimming of 3 bases on V and 1 base on J, plus 10 bases between the germline ends. On this clonotype itself: What this receptor recognizes is not known. No much larger clone exists at a distance of one base, and base qualities are not known.

For sequencing, an Illumina HiSeq 1500 was employed. TCRdb's own reprocessing of the public reads used fastp at Q25 and MiXCR and kept productive beta chains. Rows are combined by CDR3 protein, so each entry shows the most common genes and DNA. The sample table contains around 180,000 distinct CDR3 sequences; only one count was recorded for approximately 19% of them. The ten largest clones represent about 2.9% of the sample. In this chain, TRBV19 is recombined with TRBJ1-5; the D gene cannot be resolved reliably. This receptor was identified in a human donor in good health (CMV status not recorded). Some clones in this sample may be carry-over from other donors' samples. The sample taken for sequencing was PBMCs. The nucleotide sequence is given as TGTGCCAGTAGTATCTCGATCCTAAGCAATCAGCCCCAGCATTTT. Translated, it gives CASSISILSNQPQHF.